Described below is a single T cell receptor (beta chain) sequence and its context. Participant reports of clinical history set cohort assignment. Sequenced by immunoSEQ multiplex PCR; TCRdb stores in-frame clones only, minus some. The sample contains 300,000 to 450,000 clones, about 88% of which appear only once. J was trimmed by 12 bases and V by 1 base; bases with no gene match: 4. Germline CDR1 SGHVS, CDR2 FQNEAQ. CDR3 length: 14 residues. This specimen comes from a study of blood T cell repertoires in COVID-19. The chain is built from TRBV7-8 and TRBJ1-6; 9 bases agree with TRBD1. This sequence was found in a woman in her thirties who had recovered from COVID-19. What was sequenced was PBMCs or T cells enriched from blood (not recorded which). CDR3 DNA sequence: TGTGCCAGCAGCTTAGGGGACAGGGTAGGACCCCTCCACTTT. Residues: CASSLGDRVGPLHF.